A single sample is the source of the 22 T cell receptor beta chains below, sequenced in a study of siplizumab effects on memory and regulatory T cells. Method: immunoSEQ multiplex PCR; TCRdb's copy keeps in-frame clones and lacks some. The sample lists around 100,000 clones, approximately 90% occurring once. The sequenced sample was CD4+ T cells sorted from blood. These receptors came from a human donor in good health.

CDR3 amino acids: CASSLGAVSYNEQFF. Here the CDR3 DNA reads TGTGCCAGCAGCTTGGGCGCAGTCTCCTACAATGAGCAGTTCTTC. This rearrangement joins TRBV5-8 to TRBJ2-1; no reliable D call. Trimming shortened V by 0 bases and J by 0 bases, and 7 bases separated the two germline ends. Per germline, CDR1 SGHTS and CDR2 YDEGEE. The CDR3 runs to 15 residues.

This chain uses TRBV9 with TRBJ2-1, with TRBD1 identical over 7 bases. The V gene's germline CDR1 is SGDLS and CDR2 YYNGEE. The trim removed 5 bases at V and 2 bases at J, leaving 7 bases unmatched. This CDR3 has 15 amino acids. The CDR3 DNA reads as TGTGCCAGCAGTCGCACAGGGGTAACCTACAATGAGCAGTTCTTC. Translated, it gives CASSRTGVTYNEQFF.

CDR3 nucleotides: TGTGCCAGCAAGAGGACAGGGACCACCGGGGAGCTGTTTTTT. This sequence encodes CASKRTGTTGELFF. The J gene is TRBJ2-2, the V gene TRBV25-1; 8 bases are a match to TRBD1. The CDR3 extends over 14 amino acids. V gave up 7 bases and J gave up 4 bases; unmatched junction bases: 5. Germline-derived CDR1 and CDR2 are MGHDK and SYGVNS.

V usage is TRBV20-1 and J usage is TRBJ2-1, with D unclear. This CDR3 spans 11 amino acids. The ends were cut back, 4 bases at V and 2 bases at J, with 3 bases in the middle. The germline V gene encodes CDR1 DFQATT and CDR2 SNEGSKA (reference sequence). CDR3 in amino acids: CSATAYNEQFF. The DNA of the CDR3 is TGCAGTGCTACTGCCTACAATGAGCAGTTCTTC.

This clone was picked up one time. V usage is TRBV11-2 and J usage is TRBJ2-3, with 7 positions matching TRBD2. Per the germline V gene, CDR1 is SGHAT and CDR2 is FQNNGV. Losses at the gene ends were 1 base for V and 2 bases for J; bases not matched to a gene: 6. The CDR3 runs to 16 residues. The CDR3 nucleotides read TGTGCCAGCAGCTTAGTGGTCGGGACTATCACAGATACGCAGTATTTT. It is translated as CASSLVVGTITDTQYF.

V and J are TRBV19 and TRBJ2-3; D not certain. Trimming removed 7 bases at V and 6 bases at J, with 14 bases between. This CDR3 region has 13 residues. Germline V CDR1 and CDR2: LNHDA, SQIVND (reference sequence). The CDR3 coding sequence is TGTGCCAGTAAAGGTTACGGGCGGGATACGCAGTATTTT. This encodes CASKGYGRDTQYF. The whole variable domain, filled in from reference TRBV19 and TRBJ2-3, reads DGGITQSPKYLFRKEGQNVTLSCEQNLNHDAMYWYRQDPGQGLRLIYYSQIVNDFQKGDIAEGYSVSREKKESFPLTVTSAQKNPTAFYLCASKGYGRDTQYFGPGTRLTVL.

This clone was picked up a small number of times. The DNA for the CDR3 is TGTGCCAGCTCACCGGTCGGGAGAAACACTGAAGCTTTCTTT. Protein product: CASSPVGRNTEAFF. This chain links TRBV18 with TRBJ1-1; D is unresolved. The CDR3 has 14 residues. Germline CDR1 KGHSH, CDR2 LQKENI. Trimming removed 3 bases from V and 2 bases from J, with 10 bases in between. Looking up the rest from reference TRBV18 and TRBJ1-1 gives the full variable domain: NAGVMQNPRHLVRRRGQEARLRCSPMKGHSHVYWYRQLPEEGLKFMVYLQKENIIDESGMPKERFSAEFPKEGPSILRIQQVVRGDSAAYFCASSPVGRNTEAFFGQGTRLTVV.

The chain has TRBV11-2 and TRBJ2-3; D is unclear. This CDR3 has 14 residues. Germline CDR1 is SGHAT and CDR2 is FQNNGV. Trimming left V 6 bases short and J 3 bases short, with 13 bases between. The CDR3 DNA sequence: TGTGCCAGCAGTCGGACGAGGACGACAGATACGCAGTATTTT. The encoded protein is CASSRTRTTDTQYF. The full variable domain, completed using reference TRBV11-2 and TRBJ2-3, is EAGVAQSPRYKIIEKRQSVAFWCNPISGHATLYWYQQILGQGPKLLIQFQNNGVVDDSQLPKDRFSAERLKGVDSTLKIQPAKLEDSAVYLCASSRTRTTDTQYFGPGTRLTVL.

This chain connects TRBV6-1 to TRBJ2-2; D remains unclear. Germline lookup yields CDR1 MNHNS and CDR2 SASEGT. Trimming took off 3 bases at V and 6 bases at J, with 11 bases between the two ends. The CDR3 consists of 14 residues. The CDR3 spells CASSDSRVSGELFF. The CDR3 nucleotides read TGTGCCAGCAGTGATTCCCGGGTCTCCGGGGAGCTGTTTTTT.

The rearrangement uses TRBV15 and TRBJ2-1, with D perhaps being TRBD1 or TRBD2 (5 bases each). The CDR3 loop spans 16 amino acids. Germline V lookup: CDR1 LNHNV, CDR2 YYDKDF (reference sequence). Trimming took off 3 bases at V and 5 bases at J, with 17 bases between the two ends. The CDR3 sequence is CATSRGVGERNNEQFF. The CDR3, as DNA: TGTGCCACCAGCAGGGGGGTGGGGGAGAGGAACAATGAGCAGTTCTTC.

This chain joins TRBV11-2 and TRBJ1-1, with 11 bases lining up with TRBD1. Germline trimming cut 6 bases from V and 11 bases from J; bases unmatched to any gene: 8. Germline V CDR1 and CDR2: SGHAT, FQNNGV. The CDR3 has 13 amino acids. The CDR3 bases are TGTGCCAGCAGGAACTGGGACAGGGGGAATGCTTTCTTT. Protein: CASRNWDRGNAFF. The entire variable domain, with the rest obtained from reference TRBV11-2 and TRBJ1-1, is as follows: EAGVAQSPRYKIIEKRQSVAFWCNPISGHATLYWYQQILGQGPKLLIQFQNNGVVDDSQLPKDRFSAERLKGVDSTLKIQPAKLEDSAVYLCASRNWDRGNAFFGQGTRLTVV.

V usage is TRBV5-1 and J usage is TRBJ2-3, with D perhaps matching TRBD1 (6 bases). Germline CDR1 SGHRS, CDR2 YFSETQ. V was shortened by 0 bases and J by 6 bases, with 11 bases between the two germline ends. CDR3 length: 14 residues. Here the CDR3 reads CASSLGGLMDTQYF. For the CDR3, the DNA is TGCGCCAGCAGCTTGGGGGGGCTGATGGATACGCAGTATTTT. Drawing the rest from reference TRBV5-1 and TRBJ2-3, the complete variable domain is KAGVTQTPRYLIKTRGQQVTLSCSPISGHRSVSWYQQTPGQGLQFLFEYFSETQRNKGNFPGRFSGRQFSNSRSEMNVSTLELGDSALYLCASSLGGLMDTQYFGPGTRLTVL.

CDR3 sequence (DNA): TGTGCCAGCAGCTCGCGAAGCGGAAGTCGGTGGGGGAATGAGCAGTTCTTC. This sequence encodes CASSSRSGSRWGNEQFF. This chain connects TRBV7-9 to TRBJ2-1, with D possibly called TRBD1 or TRBD2 (5 bases each). This CDR3 spans 17 amino acids. Trimming removed 4 bases at V and 7 bases at J, with 23 bases between. Looked up from germline, CDR1 is SEHNR and CDR2 is FQNEAQ (reference sequence). The variable domain in full, with the rest retrieved from reference TRBV7-9 and TRBJ2-1, is DTGVSQNPRHKITKRGQNVTFRCDPISEHNRLYWYRQTLGQGPEFLTYFQNEAQLEKSRLLSDRFSAERPKGSFSTLEIQRTEQGDSAMYLCASSSRSGSRWGNEQFFGPGTRLTVL.

V is TRBV2 and J is TRBJ1-5, with D unresolved. This CDR3 spans 14 amino acids. Trimming took off 2 bases at V and 6 bases at J, with 11 bases between the two ends. The V gene's germline CDR1 is SNHLY and CDR2 FYNNEI. The CDR3 reads CASSETSTFQPQHF. The CDR3 DNA reads as TGTGCCAGCAGTGAAACTTCTACTTTTCAGCCCCAGCATTTT.

This chain links TRBV7-6 with TRBJ2-7; either TRBD1 or TRBD2 may supply D (5 bases each). The CDR3 spans 16 residues. Germline lookup yields CDR1 SGHVS and CDR2 FNYEAQ. Trimming removed 1 base from V and 4 bases from J, with 17 bases in between. CDR3 coding DNA: TGTGCCAGCAGCTTAGGAGGGGCAAAAAGAAGGTACGAGCAGTACTTC. This codes for CASSLGGAKRRYEQYF.

This clone was seen just once. CDR3 protein: CASSVRLAGGYNEQFF. CDR3 coding DNA: TGTGCCAGCAGCGTACGACTAGCGGGAGGATACAATGAGCAGTTCTTC. This sequence joins TRBV7-3 and TRBJ2-1, with 13 bases lining up with TRBD2. Germline CDR1 is SGHTA and CDR2 is FQGTGA. With V trimmed by 5 bases and J by 4 bases, 5 bases remained unmatched. The CDR3 length is 16 residues.

This rearrangement joins TRBV5-1 to TRBJ2-2, with D perhaps matching TRBD2 (6 bases). Per the germline V gene, CDR1 is SGHRS and CDR2 is YFSETQ. The CDR3 is 15 amino acids. The V and J ends lost 1 base and 3 bases respectively, with 10 bases between them. The CDR3 here is CASSLSGDYTGELFF. CDR3 bases: TGCGCCAGCAGCTTGTCCGGGGACTACACCGGGGAGCTGTTTTTT.

J is TRBJ2-3 and V is TRBV21-1; TRBD2 is taken as the D call from the table, unchecked against the DNA. TRBV21-1 is marked as a pseudogene. The CDR3 length is 17 residues. The CDR3 nucleotides read TGTGCCAGCAGCAAAGAGGCACTAGCGGGAAGTACAGATACGCAGTATTTT. This encodes CASSKEALAGSTDTQYF.

V and J are TRBV18 and TRBJ1-4; no definite D call. V was shortened by 1 base and J by 0 bases, with 3 bases between the two germline ends. CDR3 length: 14 residues. Per the germline V gene, CDR1 is KGHSH and CDR2 is LQKENI. In DNA form, the CDR3 reads TGTGCCAGCTCACCACAAGCAACTAATGAAAAACTGTTTTTT. This gives the protein CASSPQATNEKLFF.

This clone was seen only once. The chain carries TRBV6-4 and TRBJ1-1; D gene unclear. This CDR3 is built from 13 residues. The germline CDR1 and CDR2 sequences are MRHNA and SNTAGT. The V and J ends lost 4 bases and 1 base respectively, with 7 bases between them. CDR3 bases: TGTGCCAGCAGTGTAAAGGAGAACACTGAAGCTTTCTTT. It yields the protein CASSVKENTEAFF.

V and J are TRBV23-1 and TRBJ2-2; 7 bases map to TRBD2. TRBV23-1 is sorted into the ORF group, with uncertain function. Trimming took 0 bases from V and 4 from J; bases not matched to a gene: 8. The CDR3 consists of 17 residues. The CDR3 DNA reads as TGCGCCAGCAGTCAATCGGTACTAGCGTATGGCACCGGGGAGCTGTTTTTT. Protein product: CASSQSVLAYGTGELFF.

V and J are TRBV28 and TRBJ2-3; tentatively, D is TRBD2 (5 bases). The V gene's germline CDR1 is MDHEN and CDR2 SYDVKM. V was shortened by 11 bases and J by 3 bases, with 18 bases between the two germline ends. The CDR3 runs to 14 residues. DNA for the CDR3: TGTGCCTCCAATCCCGGAGGTCCAACAGATACGCAGTATTTT. Amino acids: CASNPGGPTDTQYF.